The present TCR beta chain was sequenced within a study of HIV-infected patients and healthy controls. TCRdb analysed the 5' RACE reads with MiXCR anew, one entry per CDR3 protein. The table has roughly 70,000 distinct CDR3 sequences, around 17% seen once. CDR1 and CDR2 from the germline V gene are SGHTA and FQGNSA. The CDR3 is 15 residues long. V lost 2 bases to trimming and J lost 3 bases; unmatched junction nucleotides: 2. Sequenced material: CD4+ T cells from blood. This TCR was recovered from a human donor in good health. The chain employs TRBV7-2 and TRBJ2-3; 10 bases map to TRBD2. CDR3 nucleotides: TGTGCCAGCAGCTTACCTAGCGGGGGAACAGATACGCAGTATTTT. Residues: CASSLPSGGTDTQYF.